This is a list of T cell receptor beta chains from one sample in a study of response to subunit inactivated influenza vaccine. TCRdb reprocessed the RT-PCR reads with MiXCR, giving one entry per CDR3 protein. The sample yields around 200,000 distinct CDR3 sequences, around 12% seen once. These same data were also listed under a study on T cells expressing NK-cell markers.

Sequences were derived from CD8+ T cells sorted from PBMCs, sampled 11 to 12 days after vaccination. The receptor set was obtained from a man aged 50-59 years who received an inactivated influenza vaccine. The CDR3 runs from the conserved cysteine through the conserved F or W. D genes are given only for firm matches. Not every row has a clone size; where given, it reads once, few, many or a size class.

d_gene,abundance,v_gene,j_gene,CDR3aa,CDR3nt
.,few,TRBV7-9,TRBJ2-1,CASSYGQPANEQFF,TGTGCCAGCAGCTATGGACAGCCCGCTAATGAGCAGTTCTTC
TRBD2,.,TRBV5-1,TRBJ2-3,CASRGLAGDDTDTQYF,TGCGCCAGCCGAGGGCTAGCGGGGGATGACACAGATACGCAGTATTTT
.,.,TRBV20-1,TRBJ2-7,CSARDTGISYEQYF,TGCAGTGCTAGAGATACTGGGATCTCCTACGAGCAGTACTTC
TRBD1,.,TRBV5-6,TRBJ2-7,CASSFGTGREQYF,TGTGCCAGCAGCTTTGGGACAGGGAGGGAGCAGTACTTC
TRBD1,.,TRBV12-5,TRBJ1-5,CASGLVRSGGVTQPQHF,TGTGCTAGTGGTTTGGTACGGTCAGGGGGCGTCACTCAGCCCCAGCATTTT
.,few,TRBV29-1,TRBJ2-7,CSVERGPGSEQYF,TGCAGCGTTGAACGGGGGCCCGGGAGCGAGCAGTACTTC
TRBD2,many,TRBV11-1,TRBJ2-1,CASGASGRAASYNEQFF,TGTGCCAGTGGGGCAAGCGGGAGGGCGGCCTCCTACAATGAGCAGTTCTTC
TRBD2,many,TRBV27,TRBJ2-2,CASSLSTSPGELFF,TGTGCCAGCAGTTTATCGACTAGCCCCGGGGAGCTGTTTTTT
.,.,TRBV30,TRBJ1-4,CAWRVSTRGRDNEKLFF,TGTGCCTGGAGGGTCTCTACCCGCGGGCGAGATAATGAAAAACTGTTTTTT
TRBD2,.,TRBV11-1,TRBJ2-3,CASSLVVLAGGNTDTQYF,TGTGCCAGCAGCTTAGTCGTGCTAGCGGGGGGAAACACAGATACGCAGTATTTT
.,.,TRBV3-1,TRBJ2-2,CASSQGLAVVTGELFF,TGTGCCAGCAGCCAAGGGTTAGCGGTTGTGACCGGGGAGCTGTTTTTT
TRBD2,.,TRBV27,TRBJ2-7,CASSLSVAGVAEQYF,TGTGCCAGCAGTTTATCGGTAGCGGGAGTAGCCGAGCAGTACTTC
.,.,TRBV9,TRBJ2-1,CASSTPGQPYNEQFF,TGTGCCAGCAGCACCCCGGGACAACCCTACAATGAGCAGTTCTTC
.,few,TRBV11-2,TRBJ2-3,CASSLEVGAPTDTQYF,TGTGCCAGCAGCTTAGAGGTGGGGGCCCCCACAGATACGCAGTATTTT
TRBD2,.,TRBV20-1,TRBJ2-7,CSARDTGGSEGQYF,TGCAGTGCTAGAGATACAGGCGGGAGTGAGGGGCAGTACTTC
.,few,TRBV13,TRBJ2-7,CASSPTVGSTYEQYF,TGTGCCAGCAGCCCAACCGTGGGCAGCACCTACGAGCAGTACTTC
TRBD1,few,TRBV12-3/TRBV12-4,TRBJ2-3,CASSGQGGTDTQYF,TGTGCCAGCAGCGGACAGGGGGGCACAGATACGCAGTATTTT
TRBD2,.,TRBV10-3,TRBJ2-7,CATSTSGGADEQYF,TGTGCCACCTCGACTAGCGGGGGGGCTGACGAGCAGTACTTC